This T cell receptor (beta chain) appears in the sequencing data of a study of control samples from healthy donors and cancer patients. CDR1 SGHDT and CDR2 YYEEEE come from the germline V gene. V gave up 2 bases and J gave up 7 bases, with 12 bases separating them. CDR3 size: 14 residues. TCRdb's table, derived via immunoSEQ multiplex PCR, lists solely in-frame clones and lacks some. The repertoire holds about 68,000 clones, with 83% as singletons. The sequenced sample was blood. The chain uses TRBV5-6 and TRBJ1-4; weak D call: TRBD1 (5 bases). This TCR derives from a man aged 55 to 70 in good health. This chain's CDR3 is CASSFRQGGEKLFF. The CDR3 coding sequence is TGTGCCAGCAGCTTCCGGCAGGGAGGTGAAAAACTGTTTTTT.